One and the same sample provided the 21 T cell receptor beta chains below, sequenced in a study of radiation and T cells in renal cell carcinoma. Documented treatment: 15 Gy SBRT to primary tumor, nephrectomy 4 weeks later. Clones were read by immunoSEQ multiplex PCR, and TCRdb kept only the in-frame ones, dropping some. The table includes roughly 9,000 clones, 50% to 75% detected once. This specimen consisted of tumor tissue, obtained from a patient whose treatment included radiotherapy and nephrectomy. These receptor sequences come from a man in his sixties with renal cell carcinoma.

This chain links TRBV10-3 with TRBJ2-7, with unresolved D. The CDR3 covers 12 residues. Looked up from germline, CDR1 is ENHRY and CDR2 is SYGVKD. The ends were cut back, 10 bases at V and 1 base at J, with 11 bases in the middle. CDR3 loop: CATSARSYEQYF. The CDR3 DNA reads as TGTGCCACTAGTGCCCGTTCCTACGAGCAGTACTTC.

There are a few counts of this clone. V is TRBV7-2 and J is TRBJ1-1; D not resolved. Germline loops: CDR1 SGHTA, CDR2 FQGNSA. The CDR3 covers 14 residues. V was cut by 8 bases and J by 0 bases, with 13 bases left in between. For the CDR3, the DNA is TGTGCCAGCGAAGGAGGGCTTATGAACACTGAAGCTTTCTTT. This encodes CASEGGLMNTEAFF. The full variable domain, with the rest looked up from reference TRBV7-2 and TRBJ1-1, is GAGVSQSPSNKVTEKGKDVELRCDPISGHTALYWYRQSLGQGLEFLIYFQGNSAPDKSGLPSDRFSAERTGGSVSTLTIQRTQQEDSAVYLCASEGGLMNTEAFFGQGTRLTVV.

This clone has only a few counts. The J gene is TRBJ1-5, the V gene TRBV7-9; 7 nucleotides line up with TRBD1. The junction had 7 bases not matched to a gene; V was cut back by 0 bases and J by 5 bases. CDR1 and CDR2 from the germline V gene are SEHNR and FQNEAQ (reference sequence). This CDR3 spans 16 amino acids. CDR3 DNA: TGTGCCAGCAGCTTAGCCCGACCAGGGGGGTATCAGCCCCAGCATTTT. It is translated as CASSLARPGGYQPQHF.

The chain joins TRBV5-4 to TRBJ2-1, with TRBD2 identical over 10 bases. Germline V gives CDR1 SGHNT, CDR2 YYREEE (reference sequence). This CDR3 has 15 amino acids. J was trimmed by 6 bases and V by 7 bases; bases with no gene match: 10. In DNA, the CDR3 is TGTGCCAGCCCCCCCCCTAGCGGGAGAACCAATGAGCAGTTCTTC. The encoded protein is CASPPPSGRTNEQFF.

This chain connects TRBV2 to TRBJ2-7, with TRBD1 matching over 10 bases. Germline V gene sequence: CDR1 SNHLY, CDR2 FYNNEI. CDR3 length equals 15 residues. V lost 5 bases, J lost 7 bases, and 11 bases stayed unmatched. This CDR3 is CASSNHDRGPREQYF. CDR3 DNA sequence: TGTGCCAGCAGTAACCATGACAGGGGGCCTAGAGAGCAGTACTTC.

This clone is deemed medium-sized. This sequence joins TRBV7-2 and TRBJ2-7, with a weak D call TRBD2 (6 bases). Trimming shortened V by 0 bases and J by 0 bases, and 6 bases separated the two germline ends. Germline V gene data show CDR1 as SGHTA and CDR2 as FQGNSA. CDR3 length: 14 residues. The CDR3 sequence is CASSLATSSYEQYF. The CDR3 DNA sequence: TGTGCCAGCAGCTTAGCGACTAGCTCCTACGAGCAGTACTTC. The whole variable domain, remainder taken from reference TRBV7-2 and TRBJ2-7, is GAGVSQSPSNKVTEKGKDVELRCDPISGHTALYWYRQSLGQGLEFLIYFQGNSAPDKSGLPSDRFSAERTGGSVSTLTIQRTQQEDSAVYLCASSLATSSYEQYFGPGTRLTVT.

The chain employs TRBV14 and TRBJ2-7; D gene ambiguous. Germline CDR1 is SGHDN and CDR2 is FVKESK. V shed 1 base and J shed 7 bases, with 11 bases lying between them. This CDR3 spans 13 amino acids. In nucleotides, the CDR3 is TGTGCCAGCAGCCAAGTTCGATCTATGGAGCAGTACTTC. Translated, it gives CASSQVRSMEQYF.

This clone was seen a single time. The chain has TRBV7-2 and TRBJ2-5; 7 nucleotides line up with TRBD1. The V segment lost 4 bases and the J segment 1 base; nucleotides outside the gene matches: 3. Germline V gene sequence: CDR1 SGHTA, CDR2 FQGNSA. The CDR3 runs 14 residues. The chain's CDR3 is CASSWGQFQETQYF. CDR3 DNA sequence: TGTGCCAGCAGCTGGGGACAGTTCCAAGAGACCCAGTACTTC.

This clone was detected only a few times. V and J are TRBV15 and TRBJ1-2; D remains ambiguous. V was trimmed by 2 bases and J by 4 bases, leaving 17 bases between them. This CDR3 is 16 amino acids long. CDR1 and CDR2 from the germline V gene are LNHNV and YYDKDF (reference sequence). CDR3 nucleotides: TGTGCCACCAGCAGACAGAGGTACGGGGTTGGCTATGGCTACACCTTC. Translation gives CATSRQRYGVGYGYTF.

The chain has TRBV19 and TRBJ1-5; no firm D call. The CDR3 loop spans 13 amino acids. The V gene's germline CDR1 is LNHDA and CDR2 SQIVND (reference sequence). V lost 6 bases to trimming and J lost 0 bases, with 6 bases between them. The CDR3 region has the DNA TGTGCCAGTAGGCTGTATAGCAATCAGCCCCAGCATTTT. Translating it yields CASRLYSNQPQHF.

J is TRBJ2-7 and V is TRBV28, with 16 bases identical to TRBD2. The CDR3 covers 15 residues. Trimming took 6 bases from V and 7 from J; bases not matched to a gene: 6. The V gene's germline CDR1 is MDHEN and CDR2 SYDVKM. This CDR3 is CASRGTSGRVWEQYF. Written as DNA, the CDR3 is TGTGCCAGCAGAGGGACTAGCGGGAGGGTGTGGGAGCAGTACTTC.

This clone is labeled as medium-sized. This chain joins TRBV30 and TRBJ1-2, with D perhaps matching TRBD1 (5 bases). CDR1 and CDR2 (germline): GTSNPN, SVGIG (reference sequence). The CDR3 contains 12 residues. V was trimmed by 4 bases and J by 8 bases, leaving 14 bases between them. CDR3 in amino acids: CAWTLGGWGYTF. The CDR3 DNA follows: TGTGCCTGGACCCTCGGGGGTTGGGGCTACACCTTC.

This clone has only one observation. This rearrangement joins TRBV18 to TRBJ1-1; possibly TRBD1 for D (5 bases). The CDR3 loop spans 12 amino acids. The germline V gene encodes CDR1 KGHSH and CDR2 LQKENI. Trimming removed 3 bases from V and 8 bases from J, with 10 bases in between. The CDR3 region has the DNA TGTGCCAGCTCACCCTCGGGGGGGGAAGCTTTCTTT. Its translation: CASSPSGGEAFF.

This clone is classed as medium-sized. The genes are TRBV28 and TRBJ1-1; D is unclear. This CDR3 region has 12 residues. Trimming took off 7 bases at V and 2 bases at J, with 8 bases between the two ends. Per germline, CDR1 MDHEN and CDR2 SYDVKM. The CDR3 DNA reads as TGTGCCAGCATAACCCCAAACACTGAAGCTTTCTTT. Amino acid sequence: CASITPNTEAFF.

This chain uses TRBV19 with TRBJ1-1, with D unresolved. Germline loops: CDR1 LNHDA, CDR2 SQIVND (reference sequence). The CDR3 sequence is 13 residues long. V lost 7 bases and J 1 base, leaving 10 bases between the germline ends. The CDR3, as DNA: TGTGCCAGTAACCTGGGCCAGAACACTGAAGCTTTCTTT. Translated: CASNLGQNTEAFF.

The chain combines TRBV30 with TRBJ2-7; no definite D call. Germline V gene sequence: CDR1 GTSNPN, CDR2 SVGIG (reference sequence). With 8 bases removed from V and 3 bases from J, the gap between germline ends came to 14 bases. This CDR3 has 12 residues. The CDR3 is CASRGGSYEQYF. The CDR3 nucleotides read TGTGCCAGTAGAGGCGGCAGCTACGAGCAGTACTTC.

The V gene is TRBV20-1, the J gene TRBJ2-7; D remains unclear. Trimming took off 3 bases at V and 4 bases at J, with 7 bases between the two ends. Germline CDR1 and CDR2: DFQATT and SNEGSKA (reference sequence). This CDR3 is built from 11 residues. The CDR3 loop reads CSASSFYEQYF. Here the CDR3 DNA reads TGCAGTGCTAGTAGCTTTTACGAGCAGTACTTC.

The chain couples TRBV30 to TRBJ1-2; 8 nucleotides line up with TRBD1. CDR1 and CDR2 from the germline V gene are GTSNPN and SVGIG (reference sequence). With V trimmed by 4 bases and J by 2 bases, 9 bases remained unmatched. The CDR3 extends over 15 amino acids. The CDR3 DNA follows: TGTGCCTGGACTGACAGCAGGGGGCCCAACTATGGCTACACCTTC. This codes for CAWTDSRGPNYGYTF.

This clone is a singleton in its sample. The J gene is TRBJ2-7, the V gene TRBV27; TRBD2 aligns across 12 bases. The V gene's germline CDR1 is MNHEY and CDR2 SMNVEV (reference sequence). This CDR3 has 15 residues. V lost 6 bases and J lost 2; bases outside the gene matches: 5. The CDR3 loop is CASSLGLAGTYEQYF. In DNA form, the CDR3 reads TGTGCCAGCAGCCTCGGACTAGCGGGGACCTACGAGCAGTACTTC.

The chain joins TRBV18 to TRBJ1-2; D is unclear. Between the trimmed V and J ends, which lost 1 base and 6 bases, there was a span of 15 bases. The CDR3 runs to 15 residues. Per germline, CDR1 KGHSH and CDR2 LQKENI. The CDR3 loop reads CASSPREESGDGYTF. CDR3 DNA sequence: TGTGCCAGCTCACCACGCGAGGAATCGGGTGATGGCTACACCTTC.

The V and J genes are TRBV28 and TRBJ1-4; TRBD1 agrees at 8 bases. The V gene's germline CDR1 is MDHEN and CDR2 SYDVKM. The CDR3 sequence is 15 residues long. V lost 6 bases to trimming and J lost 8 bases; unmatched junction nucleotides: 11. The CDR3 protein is CASSPSDRVREKLFF. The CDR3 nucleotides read TGTGCCAGCAGCCCCTCGGACAGGGTTAGGGAAAAACTGTTTTTT.